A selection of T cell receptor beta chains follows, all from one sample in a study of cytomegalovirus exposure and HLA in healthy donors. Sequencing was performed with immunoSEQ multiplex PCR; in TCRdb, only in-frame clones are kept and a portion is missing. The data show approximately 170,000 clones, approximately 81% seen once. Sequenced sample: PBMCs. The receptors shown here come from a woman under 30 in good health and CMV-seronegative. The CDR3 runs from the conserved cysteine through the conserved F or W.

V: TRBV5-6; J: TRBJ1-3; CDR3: CASSLAGTNSGNTIYF
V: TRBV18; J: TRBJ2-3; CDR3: CASSPSRGTDTQYF
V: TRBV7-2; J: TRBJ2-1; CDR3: CASSPSGTSYNEQFF
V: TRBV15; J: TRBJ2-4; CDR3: CATSRDSGLAKNIQYF
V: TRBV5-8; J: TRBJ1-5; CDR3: CASSLANTGVQGARNQPQHF
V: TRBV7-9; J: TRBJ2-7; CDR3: CASSISSWGGLNEQYF
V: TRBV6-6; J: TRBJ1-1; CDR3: CASSYPQGRGRLSF
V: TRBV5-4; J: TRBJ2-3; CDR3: CASSLGGVGTDTQYF
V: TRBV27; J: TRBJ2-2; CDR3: CASSVRDTNTGELFF
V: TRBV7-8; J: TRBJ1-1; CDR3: CASSLVGGNTEAFF
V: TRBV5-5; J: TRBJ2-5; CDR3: CASSSQGNWQETQYF
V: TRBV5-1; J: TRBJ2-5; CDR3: CASSFSGAWPETQYF
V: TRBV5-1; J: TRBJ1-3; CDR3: CASSEGDRNTIYF
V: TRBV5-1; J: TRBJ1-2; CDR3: CASSGGQNYGYTF
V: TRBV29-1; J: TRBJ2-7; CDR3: CSVEDRLAGGSYEQYF
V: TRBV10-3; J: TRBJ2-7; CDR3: CAIRDMRDTTYEQYF
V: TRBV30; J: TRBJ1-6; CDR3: CAWSGQGNSPLHF
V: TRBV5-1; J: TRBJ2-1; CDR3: CASSFSQGGAHNEQFF
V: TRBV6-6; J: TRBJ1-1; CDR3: CASSYMNTEAFF
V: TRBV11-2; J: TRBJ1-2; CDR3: CASSPGTAGVYGYTF
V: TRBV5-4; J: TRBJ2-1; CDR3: CASSVEREGLSEFF
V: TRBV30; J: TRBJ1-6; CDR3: CAWSAGNSPLHF
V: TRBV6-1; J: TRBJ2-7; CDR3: CATRPAENLIYEQYF
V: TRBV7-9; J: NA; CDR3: CASSDRNRISSYEQYF
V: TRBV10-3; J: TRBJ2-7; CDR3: CAISESGLAGTYEQYF
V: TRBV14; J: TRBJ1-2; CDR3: CASSQTGVYGYTF
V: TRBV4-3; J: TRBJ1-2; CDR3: CASSQDLGTGEFDGYTF
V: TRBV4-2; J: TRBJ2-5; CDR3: CASSSRSLAGPQETQYF
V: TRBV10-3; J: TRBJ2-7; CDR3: CAISEKTGAHYEQYF
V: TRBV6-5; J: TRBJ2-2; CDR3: CAASTSGSYAGELFF
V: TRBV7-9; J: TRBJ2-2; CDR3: CASSLGTGGVYRNTGELFF
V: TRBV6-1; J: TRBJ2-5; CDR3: CASTRPGGSETQYF
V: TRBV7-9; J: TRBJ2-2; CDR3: CSSSLKTGGLGGELFF
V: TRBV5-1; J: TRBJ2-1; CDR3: CASSATSGRATEQFF